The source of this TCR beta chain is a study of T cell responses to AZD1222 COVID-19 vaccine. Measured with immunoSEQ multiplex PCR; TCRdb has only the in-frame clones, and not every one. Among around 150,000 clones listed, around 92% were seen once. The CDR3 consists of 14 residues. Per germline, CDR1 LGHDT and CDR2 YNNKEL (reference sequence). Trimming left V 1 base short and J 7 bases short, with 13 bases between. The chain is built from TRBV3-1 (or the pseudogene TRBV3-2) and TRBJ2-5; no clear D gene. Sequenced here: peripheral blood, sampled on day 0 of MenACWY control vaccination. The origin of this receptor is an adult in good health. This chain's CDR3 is CASSQVPLTATQYF. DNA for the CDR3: TGTGCCAGCAGCCAAGTACCCCTTACTGCGACCCAGTACTTC.